The sequence of this T cell receptor beta chain was determined in a study of PD-1 blockade in classical Hodgkin lymphoma. The table came from immunoSEQ multiplex PCR; TCRdb's copy has only in-frame clones and leaves some out. The top ten clones hold around a fifth of a sample with 100,000 or so clones, roughly 87% of them seen once. This clone was seen once. The CDR3 has 12 residues. The germline V and J ends were trimmed by 2 bases and 10 bases, with 11 bases remaining between them. Germline lookup yields CDR1 MNHNS and CDR2 SASEGT. Time point described: cycle 4 day 1 (C4D1), after 5 to 7 weeks of nivolumab. After autologous stem cell transplantation all patients relapsed, and prior brentuximab vedotin exposure differed between cohorts.

The sequencing here drew on peripheral blood mononuclear cells (PBMCs), taken before the fourth cycle of nivolumab. This clonotype originated in a human donor with classical Hodgkin lymphoma. The chain employs TRBV6-1 and TRBJ1-1; D unclear. The CDR3 sequence: CASSEYQRRAFF. The CDR3 DNA reads as TGTGCCAGCAGTGAATATCAGAGAAGAGCTTTCTTT.